The 21 T cell receptor beta chains reported below all come from one sample, sequenced in a study of T cells after posttransplantation cyclophosphamide. Assay: immunoSEQ multiplex PCR; the TCRdb copy retains only in-frame clones and omits some. Of some 54,000 clones listed, approximately 94% are singletons. What was sequenced was PBMCs. The receptors were gathered from a woman aged 25 to 39 in good health and a related stem cell transplant donor.

V gene TRBV4-2 combines with J gene TRBJ2-1; 11 bases align to TRBD2. The CDR3 totals 20 residues. Germline CDR1 and CDR2: LGHNA and YNFKEQ. Losses at the gene ends were 0 bases for V and 9 bases for J; bases not matched to a gene: 19. Here the CDR3 reads CASSQDPDGRTSGGNSEQFF. The CDR3 region has the DNA TGTGCCAGCAGCCAAGATCCCGACGGACGAACTAGCGGGGGAAATAGTGAGCAGTTCTTC.

J is TRBJ2-7 and V is TRBV5-5; 7 bases are a match to TRBD1. The J segment lost 5 bases and the V segment lost 3 bases, leaving 8 bases of the junction unmatched. The CDR3 contains 14 residues. Germline CDR1 is SGHKS and CDR2 is YYEKEE (reference sequence). The CDR3 coding sequence is TGTGCCAGCAGCTATGACAGGGATGCCCACGAGCAGTACTTC. This gives the protein CASSYDRDAHEQYF. The entire variable domain, with the rest obtained from reference TRBV5-5 and TRBJ2-7, is as follows: DAGVTQSPTHLIKTRGQQVTLRCSPISGHKSVSWYQQVLGQGPQFIFQYYEKEERGRGNFPDRFSARQFPNYSSELNVNALLLGDSALYLCASSYDRDAHEQYFGPGTRLTVT.

V usage is TRBV27 and J usage is TRBJ2-7; possible D gene TRBD1, 6 bases. Germline-derived CDR1 and CDR2 are MNHEY and SMNVEV (reference sequence). Trimming cost V 2 bases and J 5 bases, with 13 bases left between them. The CDR3 loop spans 14 amino acids. The CDR3 sequence is CASSLSRGLDEQYF. CDR3 nucleotides: TGTGCCAGCAGTTTAAGCAGGGGCCTGGACGAGCAGTACTTC.

This chain connects TRBV9 to TRBJ2-3; 7 nucleotides agree with TRBD1. Looked up from germline, CDR1 is SGDLS and CDR2 is YYNGEE. Trimming took 0 bases from V and 4 from J; bases not matched to a gene: 5. The CDR3 loop spans 15 amino acids. CDR3 DNA: TGTGCCAGCAGCGTAGAGGGGGCAGGGGCAGATACGCAGTATTTT. Encoded protein: CASSVEGAGADTQYF.

The CDR3 nucleotides are TGTGCCAGCTCACCCGAAACAGGGAGCAGCTATGGCTACACCTTC. This translates into CASSPETGSSYGYTF. V is TRBV18 and J is TRBJ1-2; D perhaps matches TRBD1 (6 bases). This CDR3 has 15 residues. From germline, CDR1 is KGHSH and CDR2 LQKENI. Between the trimmed V and J ends, which lost 3 bases and 4 bases, there was a span of 15 bases.

A few counts support this clone. CDR3 region: CASSYSERGFNNEQFF. CDR3 in DNA: TGTGCCAGCAGTTACTCAGAGCGGGGGTTTAACAATGAGCAGTTCTTC. J is TRBJ2-1 and V is TRBV6-5; 8 bases align to TRBD2. J was trimmed by 5 bases and V by 0 bases; bases with no gene match: 6. This CDR3 spans 16 amino acids. CDR1 is MNHEY and CDR2 is SVGAGI in the germline V gene.

This chain connects TRBV7-2 to TRBJ1-5; TRBD1 matches at 9 bases. Germline V gene data show CDR1 as SGHTA and CDR2 as FQGNSA. Unmatched junction bases numbered 4, after V lost 6 bases and J lost 7 bases. The CDR3 spans 13 residues. The CDR3: CASSSDRGQPQHF. CDR3 DNA sequence: TGTGCCAGCAGTTCCGACAGGGGGCAGCCCCAGCATTTT.

This clone was seen a handful of times. The rearrangement joins TRBV4-3 to TRBJ2-3; 8 bases are a match to TRBD2. Trimming at V came to 2 bases and at J to 6 bases, leaving 16 bases not matched to a gene. From germline, CDR1 is LGHNA and CDR2 YSLEER. The CDR3 is 18 amino acids. Here the CDR3 reads CASSQSPASGLLRDTQYF. CDR3 nucleotides: TGCGCCAGCAGCCAAAGCCCTGCTAGCGGGTTACTGCGGGATACGCAGTATTTT.

The rearrangement uses TRBV7-8 and TRBJ2-7; D remains ambiguous. Trimming took 1 base from V and 3 from J, leaving 7 bases between them. Germline lookup yields CDR1 SGHVS and CDR2 FQNEAQ. The CDR3 is 13 amino acids. CDR3 nucleotide sequence: TGTGCCAGCAGCTTAGGGGCCGTCTACGAGCAGTACTTC. Amino acids: CASSLGAVYEQYF.

The chain employs TRBV7-2 and TRBJ1-1, with D possibly matching TRBD1 (6 bases). V lost 5 bases and J lost 10, with 14 bases in between. The germline CDR1 and CDR2 sequences are SGHTA and FQGNSA. This CDR3 is 12 amino acids long. The CDR3 loop is CASSHRGGGAFF. CDR3 in DNA: TGTGCCAGCAGCCATCGAGGGGGGGGAGCTTTCTTT.

The V call is TRBV25-1, the J call TRBJ1-6; tentatively, D is TRBD1 (5 bases). The CDR3 totals 14 residues. From germline, CDR1 is MGHDK and CDR2 SYGVNS. V lost 6 bases and J 6 bases, leaving 12 bases between the germline ends. The CDR3 sequence: CASRWGSFNSPLHF. The CDR3, as DNA: TGTGCCAGCAGGTGGGGCAGCTTTAATTCACCCCTCCACTTT.

This chain connects TRBV18 to TRBJ2-7; tentative D call: TRBD1 (5 bases). This CDR3 is built from 15 residues. V shed 2 bases and J shed 2 bases, with 13 bases lying between them. Germline assignment: CDR1 KGHSH and CDR2 LQKENI. In DNA, the CDR3 is TGTGCCAGCTCACCAAACGCGCGGACAACCTACGAGCAGTACTTC. It yields the protein CASSPNARTTYEQYF.

The chain carries TRBV5-1 and TRBJ2-7; 7 bases line up with TRBD1. This CDR3 is built from 13 residues. Looked up from germline, CDR1 is SGHRS and CDR2 is YFSETQ. Trimming took 4 bases from V and 3 from J; bases not matched to a gene: 4. The CDR3 coding sequence is TGCGCCAGCAGCAAGGACAGGAGCTACGAGCAGTACTTC. Residues: CASSKDRSYEQYF. The variable domain in full, completed from reference TRBV5-1 and TRBJ2-7, reads KAGVTQTPRYLIKTRGQQVTLSCSPISGHRSVSWYQQTPGQGLQFLFEYFSETQRNKGNFPGRFSGRQFSNSRSEMNVSTLELGDSALYLCASSKDRSYEQYFGPGTRLTVT.

In nucleotides, the CDR3 is TGCGCCAGCAGCCAAGGTAGACAGGGGGCCAGCGGGGAGCTGTTTTTT. This translates into CASSQGRQGASGELFF. The chain employs TRBV4-3 and TRBJ2-2, with 10 bases aligning to TRBD1. Unmatched junction bases numbered 6, after V lost 1 base and J lost 7 bases. CDR1 LGHNA and CDR2 YSLEER come from the germline V gene. The CDR3 loop spans 16 amino acids.

This clone was counted a few times. The chain carries TRBV9 and TRBJ2-3; D is possibly TRBD2 (6 bases). The V end lost 4 bases, the J end lost 1 base, and 13 bases lay between the germline ends. The CDR3 runs 15 residues. Germline CDR1 is SGDLS and CDR2 is YYNGEE. CDR3 DNA sequence: TGTGCCAGCAGCTTAGCGGTTAGCGGCACAGATACGCAGTATTTT. It specifies CASSLAVSGTDTQYF. Complete variable domain (other parts from reference TRBV9 and TRBJ2-3): DSGVTQTPKHLITATGQRVTLRCSPRSGDLSVYWYQQSLDQGLQFLIQYYNGEERAKGNILERFSAQQFPDLHSELNLSSLELGDSALYFCASSLAVSGTDTQYFGPGTRLTVL.

This chain's CDR3 is CASSIAQGFLGTDTQYF. The DNA for the CDR3 is TGTGCCAGTAGTATAGCACAGGGCTTTTTAGGCACAGATACGCAGTATTTT. This chain connects TRBV19 to TRBJ2-3; the D gene is possibly TRBD1 (6 bases). Germline V gene data show CDR1 as LNHDA and CDR2 as SQIVND (reference sequence). The length of the CDR3 is 17 residues. V lost 1 base and J lost 1, with 15 bases in between.

This clone was seen once. This chain joins TRBV4-3 and TRBJ1-4; D gene unclear. The germline V gene has CDR1 LGHNA and CDR2 YSLEER. The CDR3 is 15 amino acids. Deletions cut 0 bases from V and 7 bases from J, with 12 bases between. CDR3: CASSQDEGRSEKLFF. Here the CDR3 DNA reads TGCGCCAGCAGCCAAGACGAAGGGAGGAGTGAAAAACTGTTTTTT.

A note on this clone: The same CDR3 is also encoded by other DNA sequences in this sample. The J gene is TRBJ1-2, the V gene TRBV5-6, with 10 positions matching TRBD1. The CDR3 length is 15 residues. Germline-derived CDR1 and CDR2 are SGHDT and YYEEEE. J was trimmed by 5 bases and V by 2 bases; bases with no gene match: 6. CDR3 amino acids: CASSLLGQGNYGYTF. As DNA, the CDR3 is TGTGCCAGCAGCTTACTGGGACAGGGGAATTATGGCTACACCTTC.

V usage is TRBV5-6 and J usage is TRBJ1-2, with D perhaps TRBD1 (5 bases). This CDR3 spans 12 amino acids. V gave up 6 bases and J gave up 0 bases, with 6 bases separating them. CDR1 is SGHDT, CDR2 YYEEEE, per germline. The DNA of the CDR3 is TGTGCCAGCAAGACAGCTAACTATGGCTACACCTTC. Protein sequence: CASKTANYGYTF.

The chain has TRBV4-3 and TRBJ1-2; 7 bases fit TRBD1. The germline V gene has CDR1 LGHNA and CDR2 YSLEER. This CDR3 region has 16 residues. The V and J ends lost 1 base and 2 bases, in that order; junction bases with no gene match: 7. Here the CDR3 DNA reads TGCGCCAGCAGCCAAGGGATCCCAGGGGGGAACTATGGCTACACCTTC. Its translation: CASSQGIPGGNYGYTF.

The V and J genes are TRBV15 and TRBJ1-2, with D maybe TRBD1 (6 bases). The CDR3 is 13 residues long. In germline, CDR1 is LNHNV, CDR2 YYDKDF (reference sequence). Trimming stripped 5 bases from V and 2 bases from J, with 9 bases between. CDR3 DNA sequence: TGTGCCACCAGCCCCGACAGGAACTATGGCTACACCTTC. Residues: CATSPDRNYGYTF.